One and the same sample provided the 20 T cell receptor beta chains below, sequenced in a study of blood T cell repertoires in COVID-19. This table comes from immunoSEQ multiplex PCR, and its TCRdb copy is limited to in-frame clones, with some not included. This repertoire shows 130,000 to 150,000 clones, about nine tenths found once; its top ten account for 35% to 40%. Material: peripheral blood. Source of these receptors: a man aged 50-59 years who had recovered from COVID-19.

V usage is TRBV7-2 and J usage is TRBJ1-6; TRBD1 might be the D (6 bases). Between the trimmed V and J ends, which lost 4 bases and 8 bases, there was a span of 15 bases. The CDR3 is 15 amino acids. Germline V lookup: CDR1 SGHTA, CDR2 FQGNSA. The CDR3 sequence: CASSSTGQAHSPLHF. CDR3 DNA: TGTGCCAGCAGCTCCACAGGGCAGGCACATTCACCCCTCCACTTT.

This chain uses TRBV11-3 with TRBJ2-5; 13 bases line up with TRBD2. This CDR3 has 20 residues. CDR1 SGHNT and CDR2 YENEEA come from the germline V gene. J gave up 1 base and V 5 bases, and 16 bases lay outside the gene matches. CDR3 coding DNA: TGTGCCAGCAGCACCGAGGGACTAGCGGGGTCTTGGTTGGTCCAAGAGACCCAGTACTTC. Protein: CASSTEGLAGSWLVQETQYF.

The chain uses TRBV19 and TRBJ2-5, with D possibly matching TRBD2 (6 bases). The V gene lost 6 bases and the J gene lost 13 bases, with 21 bases spanning the gap. Germline CDR1 and CDR2: LNHDA and SQIVND (reference sequence). The CDR3 extends over 13 amino acids. CDR3 DNA sequence: TGTGCCAGTAGCACGGCACGGGACTCCAAAGCGTACTTC. Translation: CASSTARDSKAYF.

The chain has TRBV5-8 and TRBJ2-1; 9 bases line up with TRBD2. This CDR3 is 14 amino acids long. After removal of 4 bases from V and 5 bases from J, the junction contained 4 bases not matched to a gene. Germline CDR1 is SGHTS and CDR2 is YDEGEE. In DNA, the CDR3 is TGTGCCAGCAGCGGACTAGCGTTCGACAATGAGCAGTTCTTC. Translated: CASSGLAFDNEQFF.

V and J are TRBV10-3 and TRBJ2-1; TRBD1 matches at 8 bases. Germline CDR1 reads ENHRY; CDR2 reads SYGVKD. The CDR3 totals 15 residues. V lost 7 bases and J lost 4; bases outside the gene matches: 9. The CDR3 is CAIIGQGAQYNEQFF. CDR3 in DNA: TGTGCCATCATCGGCCAGGGGGCGCAATACAATGAGCAGTTCTTC.

This clone was recorded only once. The J gene is TRBJ2-7, the V gene TRBV29-1; 7 nucleotides match TRBD1. V lost 7 bases, J lost 1 base, and 7 bases stayed unmatched. The CDR3 is 13 amino acids. Per germline, CDR1 SQVTM and CDR2 ANQGSEA. The DNA for the CDR3 is TGCAGCGGGTCACAGGGGCGGTCCTACGAGCAGTACTTC. It encodes CSGSQGRSYEQYF.

The chain employs TRBV6-5 and TRBJ1-1, with 9 bases matching TRBD1. The CDR3 totals 14 residues. Losses at the gene ends were 7 bases for V and 5 bases for J; bases not matched to a gene: 8. Germline V gene sequence: CDR1 MNHEY, CDR2 SVGAGI. The CDR3 DNA follows: TGTGCCAGCACTCCAACAGGGGGCGGGACTGAAGCTTTCTTT. Its protein product is CASTPTGGGTEAFF.

V gene TRBV6-5 combines with J gene TRBJ1-4, with a weak D call TRBD1 (5 bases). V was cut by 6 bases and J by 8 bases, with 7 bases left in between. This CDR3 contains 11 residues. Germline-derived CDR1 and CDR2 are MNHEY and SVGAGI. CDR3 bases: TGTGCCAGCAGGAACAGGGAAAAACTGTTTTTT. Translated: CASRNREKLFF.

The rearrangement uses TRBV19 and TRBJ2-3; TRBD2 agrees at 11 bases. The CDR3 has 20 amino acids. CDR1 is LNHDA and CDR2 is SQIVND in the germline V gene (reference sequence). Losses at the gene ends were 5 bases for V and 0 bases for J; bases not matched to a gene: 16. This CDR3 reads CASSGPRLAGGHPSTDTQYF. The CDR3 nucleotides are TGTGCCAGTAGTGGCCCCAGGCTAGCGGGGGGCCATCCTAGCACAGATACGCAGTATTTT. The full variable domain, in which reference TRBV19 and TRBJ2-3 provide the parts outside the CDR3, is DGGITQSPKYLFRKEGQNVTLSCEQNLNHDAMYWYRQDPGQGLRLIYYSQIVNDFQKGDIAEGYSVSREKKESFPLTVTSAQKNPTAFYLCASSGPRLAGGHPSTDTQYFGPGTRLTVL.

This chain uses TRBV5-1 with TRBJ1-1, with 7 bases identical to TRBD1. The germline V gene has CDR1 SGHRS and CDR2 YFSETQ. This CDR3 comprises 14 residues. Losses at the gene ends were 5 bases for V and 6 bases for J; bases not matched to a gene: 10. The CDR3 nucleotides are TGCGCCAGCAGGCAGACAGGGCCCGATTCTGAAGCTTTCTTT. Residues: CASRQTGPDSEAFF. The full variable domain, rest sourced from reference TRBV5-1 and TRBJ1-1, is KAGVTQTPRYLIKTRGQQVTLSCSPISGHRSVSWYQQTPGQGLQFLFEYFSETQRNKGNFPGRFSGRQFSNSRSEMNVSTLELGDSALYLCASRQTGPDSEAFFGQGTRLTVV.

This chain joins TRBV7-2 and TRBJ2-1; TRBD1 is a possible D gene (6 bases). With 5 bases removed from V and 4 bases from J, the gap between germline ends came to 15 bases. Germline V lookup: CDR1 SGHTA, CDR2 FQGNSA. The CDR3 length is 15 residues. CDR3 DNA sequence: TGTGCCAGCAGCCTAAGTGTGGGGACATACAATGAGCAGTTCTTC. It specifies CASSLSVGTYNEQFF.

The rearrangement uses TRBV19 and TRBJ1-6, with D unresolved. The germline gives CDR1 LNHDA, CDR2 SQIVND (reference sequence). The CDR3 length is 16 residues. The V end was cut by 5 bases, the J end by 0 bases, with 11 bases between. The CDR3 loop reads CASSLSWSSYNSPLHF. The CDR3 nucleotides are TGTGCCAGTAGTCTCTCCTGGAGCTCCTATAATTCACCCCTCCACTTT. Combining the CDR3 with reference TRBV19 and TRBJ1-6 gives the whole variable domain DGGITQSPKYLFRKEGQNVTLSCEQNLNHDAMYWYRQDPGQGLRLIYYSQIVNDFQKGDIAEGYSVSREKKESFPLTVTSAQKNPTAFYLCASSLSWSSYNSPLHFGNGTRLTVT.

V and J are TRBV3-1 (or the pseudogene TRBV3-2) and TRBJ2-5, with D hard to call. V dropped 6 bases and J dropped 4 bases, with 12 bases sitting between them. The CDR3 covers 13 residues. Germline CDR1 is LGHDT and CDR2 is YNNKEL (reference sequence). The CDR3 loop reads CASSTLGGETQYF. The CDR3 DNA reads as TGTGCCAGCAGTACTCTAGGTGGAGAGACCCAGTACTTC.

The chain links TRBV7-9 to TRBJ1-4; TRBD1 might be the D (6 bases). This CDR3 comprises 19 residues. Looked up from germline, CDR1 is SEHNR and CDR2 is FQNEAQ (reference sequence). Trimming took off 5 bases at V and 6 bases at J, with 28 bases between the two ends. The CDR3 region is CASSPGNALTQGPDEKLFF. The CDR3 DNA reads as TGTGCCAGCAGCCCCGGGAACGCTCTCACCCAGGGGCCCGATGAAAAACTGTTTTTT.

Here the CDR3 reads CASSLDRETGELFF. As DNA, the CDR3 is TGCGCCAGCAGCTTGGATAGGGAGACCGGGGAGCTGTTTTTT. V and J are TRBV5-1 and TRBJ2-2, with a tentative D call TRBD2 (5 bases). V was pared by 0 bases and J by 5 bases, with 8 bases between. This CDR3 is 14 amino acids long. Looked up from germline, CDR1 is SGHRS and CDR2 is YFSETQ.

The chain couples TRBV7-9 to TRBJ1-2; 7 nucleotides line up with TRBD1. The CDR3 has 14 residues. The J segment lost 7 bases and the V segment lost 6 bases, leaving 11 bases of the junction unmatched. The germline CDR1 and CDR2 sequences are SEHNR and FQNEAQ (reference sequence). The DNA of the CDR3 is TGTGCCAGCAGGCCTACAGGGGTGGGATCTGGCTACACCTTC. It codes for CASRPTGVGSGYTF.

This clone is a singleton in its sample. This chain connects TRBV5-1 to TRBJ1-1, with 11 bases lining up with TRBD1. Germline V lookup: CDR1 SGHRS, CDR2 YFSETQ. V dropped 4 bases and J dropped 6; count of bases not matched to a gene: 5. This CDR3 region has 14 residues. CDR3: CASSGGQGAAEAFF. In DNA, the CDR3 is TGCGCCAGCAGCGGTGGACAGGGGGCCGCTGAAGCTTTCTTT.

CDR3 amino acids: CASSYRDRGAGTEAFF. In DNA, the CDR3 is TGTGCCAGCAGTTACCGGGACAGGGGAGCCGGGACTGAAGCTTTCTTT. The chain employs TRBV6-5 and TRBJ1-1; 10 bases line up with TRBD1. In germline, CDR1 is MNHEY, CDR2 SVGAGI. J lost 5 bases, V lost 2 bases, and 8 bases had no gene match. The CDR3 length is 16 residues.

This clone was recorded only once. The V and J genes are TRBV9 and TRBJ2-1; TRBD2 aligns across 9 bases. V shed 2 bases and J 3 bases; nucleotides not matched to a gene: 21. CDR1 and CDR2 (germline): SGDLS, YYNGEE. CDR3 length: 21 residues. The CDR3 here is CASSVPATGTSPAGIYNEQFF. CDR3 sequence (DNA): TGTGCCAGCAGCGTCCCCGCGACCGGGACTAGCCCCGCAGGGATCTACAATGAGCAGTTCTTC. The full variable domain, with the rest looked up from reference TRBV9 and TRBJ2-1, is DSGVTQTPKHLITATGQRVTLRCSPRSGDLSVYWYQQSLDQGLQFLIQYYNGEERAKGNILERFSAQQFPDLHSELNLSSLELGDSALYFCASSVPATGTSPAGIYNEQFFGPGTRLTVL.

This clone was picked up one time. V is TRBV9 and J is TRBJ1-2; no reliable D call. CDR1 is SGDLS, CDR2 YYNGEE, per germline. CDR3 length: 15 amino acids. Deletions cut 0 bases from V and 0 bases from J, with 9 bases between. CDR3 sequence (DNA): TGTGCCAGCAGCGTAGAACAGCATACTAACTATGGCTACACCTTC. Translated: CASSVEQHTNYGYTF.